The entry that follows covers one TCR beta chain sequence. The antigen is unknown. Germline V gene data show CDR1 as SQVTM and CDR2 as ANQGSEA. This CDR3 contains 16 residues. V was shortened by 5 bases and J by 2 bases, with 20 bases between the two germline ends. The source of the sample is a study of beta chain features in type 1 diabetes. Study findings and constraints: People with Type 1 diabetes carried modestly yet significantly shorter TCRB CDR3s in all four CD4+ subsets. Whether TCRB rearrangement is influenced by HLA type went unresolved here. Patients and controls would share equally any PCR tilt toward shorter templates.

Investigators reverse transcribed all isolated RNA, so they sequenced expressed TCRB transcripts. Sequencing was performed with immunoSEQ multiplex PCR; in TCRdb, only in-frame clones are kept and a portion is missing. In the table there are approximately 240,000 clones, 16% of which are singletons. Sorted CD4+ subsets: naive, central memory, regulatory, stem cell-like memory (CD45RO/CCR7/CD25/CD127/CD95/CD27 panel). Each population that was sorted was more than 95% pure. Input material: naive CD4+ T cells from blood. The J gene is TRBJ2-3, the V gene TRBV29-1, with TRBD1 as a possible D gene (6 bases). This receptor was identified in a man aged 25 to 40 with type 1 diabetes. This CDR3 is CSVRSPNRVDTDTQYF. For the CDR3, the DNA is TGCAGCGTTCGTTCCCCAAACAGGGTTGACACAGATACGCAGTATTTT.